This T cell receptor beta chain was obtained from a study of response to subunit inactivated influenza vaccine. This clonotype was seen a few times. Its antigen is not known. Germline V gene sequence: CDR1 SGHRS, CDR2 YFSETQ. The CDR3 is 18 amino acids. Trimming at V came to 4 bases and at J to 7 bases, leaving 17 bases not matched to a gene. Study-wide points: The authors put forward the suggestion that each seasonal influenza vaccination may bring in only a limited number of new T cells.

TCRdb reanalysed the RT-PCR reads using MiXCR and keeps one entry per CDR3 protein. The top ten clones hold over 8.5% of a sample with around 580,000 distinct CDR3 sequences, 14% of them seen once. This clonotype was sampled from a man aged 45-60 years who received an inactivated influenza vaccine. Material: PBMCs from blood, obtained 12 days after vaccination. This chain joins TRBV5-1 and TRBJ1-6; 7 nucleotides match TRBD1. CDR3 DNA: TGCGCCAGCAGCACCCGGGGTTTAACCGGGACAGAAAATTCACCCCTCCACTTT. Residues: CASSTRGLTGTENSPLHF.